The rows below give T cell receptor beta chains drawn from one sample of a study of T cell responses to AZD1222 COVID-19 vaccine. Only in-frame clones appear in the TCRdb table, and some are missing; sequencing was by immunoSEQ multiplex PCR. This table holds some 150,000 clones, about 90% found once. Material: peripheral blood, obtained 28 days after the second AZD1222 dose. The receptors stem from an adult who received the AZD1222 COVID-19 vaccine. The CDR3 runs from the conserved cysteine through the conserved F or W. Each record gives: V gene, D gene, clone size, J gene, CDR3 DNA, CDR3 protein. D genes are given only for firm matches. Clone size is stated in some rows and not others, as once, few, many or a class when expanded.

V gene: TRBV9; D gene: NA; clone size: once; J gene: TRBJ2-7; CDR3 DNA: TGTGCCAGCAGCGTAGCAACAGGTACCTACGAGCAGTACTTC; CDR3 protein: CASSVATGTYEQYF
V gene: TRBV9; D gene: NA; clone size: NA; J gene: TRBJ1-1; CDR3 DNA: TGTGCCAGCAGCGTAGGAACATCTTATGTTGGCACTGAAGCTTTCTTT; CDR3 protein: CASSVGTSYVGTEAFF
V gene: TRBV18; D gene: NA; clone size: NA; J gene: TRBJ1-2; CDR3 DNA: TGTGCCAGCTCACCAAACAGGGCCGCCTATGGCTACACCTTC; CDR3 protein: CASSPNRAAYGYTF
V gene: TRBV30; D gene: TRBD2; clone size: NA; J gene: TRBJ2-1; CDR3 DNA: TGTGCCTGGAGTGTGGTGACTAGCGGGAGGGCCTCACCTCGGTACAATGAGCAGTTCTTC; CDR3 protein: CAWSVVTSGRASPRYNEQFF
V gene: TRBV27; D gene: TRBD2; clone size: NA; J gene: TRBJ2-3; CDR3 DNA: TGTGCCAGCGGACCAAGAAGTTCTAGCGGGAGGACAGATACGCAGTATTTT; CDR3 protein: CASGPRSSSGRTDTQYF
V gene: TRBV9; D gene: NA; clone size: NA; J gene: TRBJ1-6; CDR3 DNA: TGTGCCAGCAGCGTAGCAACAGAGCCCACAGTTGGCCTCCACTTT; CDR3 protein: CASSVATEPTVGLHF
V gene: TRBV4-1; D gene: TRBD2; clone size: once; J gene: TRBJ2-7; CDR3 DNA: TGCGCCAGCAGCCAAGATTCCGGACTAGTGTTGGTGCAGTACTTC; CDR3 protein: CASSQDSGLVLVQYF
V gene: TRBV2; D gene: TRBD1; clone size: NA; J gene: TRBJ1-6; CDR3 DNA: TGTGCCAGCAGCGGGGACAGGAGCTCCTATAATTCACCCCTCCACTTT; CDR3 protein: CASSGDRSSYNSPLHF
V gene: TRBV28; D gene: NA; clone size: NA; J gene: TRBJ1-5; CDR3 DNA: TGTGCCAGCAATTCAGGGGCGTTGGATCAGCCCCAGCATTTT; CDR3 protein: CASNSGALDQPQHF
V gene: TRBV27; D gene: TRBD1; clone size: NA; J gene: TRBJ2-3; CDR3 DNA: TGTGCCAGCAGTCCGGGACAGGGGGCCGCGGAAAACACAGATACGCAGTATTTT; CDR3 protein: CASSPGQGAAENTDTQYF
V gene: TRBV2; D gene: NA; clone size: NA; J gene: TRBJ1-6; CDR3 DNA: TGTGCCAGCAGTGACGGATGGCTTATCCACTTT; CDR3 protein: CASSDGWLIHF
V gene: TRBV28; D gene: TRBD1; clone size: NA; J gene: TRBJ1-1; CDR3 DNA: TGTGCCAGCAGGCTAGCCGGGACAGGGTTAGCTTTCTTT; CDR3 protein: CASRLAGTGLAFF
V gene: TRBV11-2; D gene: TRBD1; clone size: NA; J gene: TRBJ2-7; CDR3 DNA: TGTGCCAGCAGCTCGGCGGGACAGGTCTCCTACGAGCAGTACTTC; CDR3 protein: CASSSAGQVSYEQYF
V gene: TRBV9; D gene: NA; clone size: NA; J gene: TRBJ1-1; CDR3 DNA: TGTGCCAGCAGCGCTCCCCGATCGGGGCTGCAGAACACTGAAGCTTTCTTT; CDR3 protein: CASSAPRSGLQNTEAFF
V gene: TRBV19; D gene: NA; clone size: NA; J gene: TRBJ2-5; CDR3 DNA: TGTGCCAGTAGTGCCTTGACTAGTGCCATCCAAGAGACCCAGTACTTC; CDR3 protein: CASSALTSAIQETQYF
V gene: TRBV28; D gene: NA; clone size: NA; J gene: TRBJ2-5; CDR3 DNA: TGTGCCAGCAGCACAACGAAGAGGGGAAATCAAGAGACCCAGTACTTC; CDR3 protein: CASSTTKRGNQETQYF
V gene: TRBV5-4; D gene: TRBD1; clone size: NA; J gene: TRBJ1-2; CDR3 DNA: TGTGCCAGCAGCTGGGGGACAGGGCTTAACTATGGCTACACCTTC; CDR3 protein: CASSWGTGLNYGYTF
V gene: TRBV6-2/TRBV6-3; D gene: TRBD1; clone size: NA; J gene: TRBJ1-1; CDR3 DNA: TGTGCCAGCAGTTACGGACAGGGGGTCACTGAAGCTTTCTTT; CDR3 protein: CASSYGQGVTEAFF
V gene: TRBV29-1; D gene: NA; clone size: NA; J gene: TRBJ2-1; CDR3 DNA: TGCAGCGTCGACAGGGGAGCGGGAGCTCCTAATGAGCAGTTCTTC; CDR3 protein: CSVDRGAGAPNEQFF
V gene: TRBV11-3; D gene: NA; clone size: NA; J gene: TRBJ2-7; CDR3 DNA: TGTGCCAGCAGCCCGCAGGGATCCCACGAGCAGTACTTC; CDR3 protein: CASSPQGSHEQYF
V gene: TRBV7-2; D gene: TRBD2; clone size: NA; J gene: TRBJ2-3; CDR3 DNA: TGTGCCAGCAGCTTCCGACTAGCGGGAGATGGAGATACGCAGTATTTT; CDR3 protein: CASSFRLAGDGDTQYF
V gene: TRBV11-3; D gene: TRBD1; clone size: NA; J gene: TRBJ2-6; CDR3 DNA: TGTGCCAGCAGCTTAGATAAGGGGACAGGGGCTGGGGCCAACGTCCTGACTTTC; CDR3 protein: CASSLDKGTGAGANVLTF
V gene: TRBV29-1; D gene: NA; clone size: NA; J gene: TRBJ2-5; CDR3 DNA: TGCAGCGTTGGAGGGGGGGAGAAGACCCAGTACTTC; CDR3 protein: CSVGGGEKTQYF
V gene: TRBV7-6; D gene: TRBD2; clone size: once; J gene: TRBJ2-5; CDR3 DNA: TGTGCCAGCAGCTCCACGGGACTAGCGGCCCAAGAGACCCAGTACTTC; CDR3 protein: CASSSTGLAAQETQYF
V gene: TRBV5-4; D gene: NA; clone size: NA; J gene: TRBJ1-2; CDR3 DNA: TGTGCCAGCAGTTCTAGAACGTGGACTAACTATGGCTACACCTTC; CDR3 protein: CASSSRTWTNYGYTF
V gene: TRBV6-1; D gene: NA; clone size: NA; J gene: TRBJ1-5; CDR3 DNA: TGTGCCAGCAGTGAAGCGGGGTCAGGGCCCCAGCATTTT; CDR3 protein: CASSEAGSGPQHF
V gene: TRBV14; D gene: NA; clone size: NA; J gene: TRBJ2-7; CDR3 DNA: TGTGCCAGCAGCCAAGAAAGAGCGGCGGTAGGCTACGAGCAGTACTTC; CDR3 protein: CASSQERAAVGYEQYF
V gene: TRBV6-5; D gene: NA; clone size: few; J gene: TRBJ1-6; CDR3 DNA: TGTGCCAGCAGGAACCCCGGGGGGGCTAATTCACCCCTCCACTTT; CDR3 protein: CASRNPGGANSPLHF
V gene: TRBV19; D gene: TRBD1; clone size: NA; J gene: TRBJ2-7; CDR3 DNA: TGTGCCAGTAGTAAGACAGGGATCTACGAGCAGTACTTC; CDR3 protein: CASSKTGIYEQYF
V gene: TRBV28; D gene: NA; clone size: NA; J gene: TRBJ1-2; CDR3 DNA: TGTGCCAGCAGTTTAAGTTGGCCAGGGGTCGGTGGCTACACCTTC; CDR3 protein: CASSLSWPGVGGYTF
V gene: TRBV19; D gene: TRBD2; clone size: NA; J gene: TRBJ2-1; CDR3 DNA: TGTGCCAGTAGTATTGGGCTAGCGGGAGGGAGTAGTGAGCAGTTCTTC; CDR3 protein: CASSIGLAGGSSEQFF
V gene: TRBV4-2; D gene: NA; clone size: NA; J gene: TRBJ2-7; CDR3 DNA: TGTGCCAGCAGTCCAGGGTCCGCCTACGAGCAGTACTTC; CDR3 protein: CASSPGSAYEQYF
V gene: TRBV7-2; D gene: TRBD2; clone size: NA; J gene: TRBJ2-7; CDR3 DNA: TGTGCCAGCAGCTTAGCGGGGTCGGCGGGAGGGCCCGTCGAGCAGTACTTC; CDR3 protein: CASSLAGSAGGPVEQYF
V gene: TRBV29-1; D gene: TRBD2; clone size: NA; J gene: TRBJ2-1; CDR3 DNA: TGCAGCGTTGATGAGTGGACTAGCGGTACCAATGAGCAGTTCTTC; CDR3 protein: CSVDEWTSGTNEQFF
V gene: TRBV7-3; D gene: TRBD1; clone size: once; J gene: TRBJ2-1; CDR3 DNA: TGTGCCAGCAGCCTTCTCGGACAGGGCAATGAGCAGTTCTTC; CDR3 protein: CASSLLGQGNEQFF
V gene: TRBV27; D gene: TRBD2; clone size: NA; J gene: TRBJ2-3; CDR3 DNA: TGTGCCAGCAGATCTAGCGGGGGACCCACAGATACGCAGTATTTT; CDR3 protein: CASRSSGGPTDTQYF
V gene: TRBV28; D gene: TRBD1; clone size: NA; J gene: TRBJ2-2; CDR3 DNA: TGTGCCAGCACCGGTGGGGGGACAGGGGGGAACACCGGGGAGCTGTTTTTT; CDR3 protein: CASTGGGTGGNTGELFF
V gene: TRBV6-2/TRBV6-3; D gene: NA; clone size: NA; J gene: TRBJ2-5; CDR3 DNA: TGTGCCAGCAGTTCCTTCTCCCGAACAACCTCCTTTCGCGAGACCCAGTACTTC; CDR3 protein: CASSSFSRTTSFRETQYF
V gene: TRBV28; D gene: TRBD2; clone size: NA; J gene: TRBJ2-3; CDR3 DNA: TGTGCCAGCCCCCTGCCGGGACTAGACACAGATACGCAGTATTTT; CDR3 protein: CASPLPGLDTDTQYF
V gene: TRBV27; D gene: NA; clone size: NA; J gene: TRBJ1-5; CDR3 DNA: TGTGCCAGCAGTCGACTGAGTAGCTGGGGGCAGGGCAGCAATCAGCCCCAGCATTTT; CDR3 protein: CASSRLSSWGQGSNQPQHF
V gene: TRBV7-8; D gene: TRBD2; clone size: NA; J gene: TRBJ2-3; CDR3 DNA: TGTGCCAGCAGCTTAGGAATGGGAGCGGGGGGTCTCGATACGCAGTATTTT; CDR3 protein: CASSLGMGAGGLDTQYF
V gene: TRBV28; D gene: NA; clone size: NA; J gene: TRBJ1-5; CDR3 DNA: TGTGCCAGCAGTTTATCCTACAGGAATCAGCCCCAGCATTTT; CDR3 protein: CASSLSYRNQPQHF
V gene: TRBV19; D gene: NA; clone size: NA; J gene: TRBJ2-1; CDR3 DNA: TGTGCCAGTAGTACAGGGTATTGGAAGTTCTTC; CDR3 protein: CASSTGYWKFF